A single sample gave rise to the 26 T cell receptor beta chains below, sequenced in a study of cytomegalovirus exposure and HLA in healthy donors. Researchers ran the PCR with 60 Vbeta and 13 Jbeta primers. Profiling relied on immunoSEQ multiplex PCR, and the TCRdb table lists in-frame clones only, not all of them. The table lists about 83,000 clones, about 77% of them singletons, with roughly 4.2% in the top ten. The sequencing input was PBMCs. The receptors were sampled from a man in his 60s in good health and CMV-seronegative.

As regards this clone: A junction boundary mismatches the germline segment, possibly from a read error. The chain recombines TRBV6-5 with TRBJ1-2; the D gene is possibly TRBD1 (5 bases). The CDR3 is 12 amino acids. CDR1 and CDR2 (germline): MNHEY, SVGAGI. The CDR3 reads CASRNNHRGYTF. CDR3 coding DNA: TGTGCCAGCAGAAACAACCATAGGGGCTATACCTTC.

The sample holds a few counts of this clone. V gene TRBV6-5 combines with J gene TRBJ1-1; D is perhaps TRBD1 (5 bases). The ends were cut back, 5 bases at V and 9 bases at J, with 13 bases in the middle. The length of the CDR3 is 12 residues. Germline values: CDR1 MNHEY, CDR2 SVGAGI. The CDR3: CASSPGGDQAFF. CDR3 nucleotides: TGTGCCAGCAGTCCCGGGGGGGACCAAGCTTTCTTT.

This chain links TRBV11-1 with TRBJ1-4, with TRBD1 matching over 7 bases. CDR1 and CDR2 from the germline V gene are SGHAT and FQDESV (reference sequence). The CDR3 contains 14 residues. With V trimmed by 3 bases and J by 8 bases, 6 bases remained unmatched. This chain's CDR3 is CASSFGQGGEKLFF. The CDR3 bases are TGTGCCAGCAGCTTCGGGCAGGGGGGAGAAAAACTGTTTTTT.

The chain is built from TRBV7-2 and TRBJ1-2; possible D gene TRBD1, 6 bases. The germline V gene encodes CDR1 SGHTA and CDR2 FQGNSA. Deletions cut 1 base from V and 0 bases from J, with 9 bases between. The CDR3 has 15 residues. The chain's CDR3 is CASSLDRAANYGYTF. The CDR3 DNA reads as TGTGCCAGCAGCTTAGACAGGGCGGCTAACTATGGCTACACCTTC.

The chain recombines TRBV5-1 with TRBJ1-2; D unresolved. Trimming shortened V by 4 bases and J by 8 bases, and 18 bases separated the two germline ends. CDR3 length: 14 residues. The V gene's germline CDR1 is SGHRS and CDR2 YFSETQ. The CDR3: CASSPTLEGGGYTF. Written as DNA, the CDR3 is TGCGCCAGCAGCCCAACCCTGGAGGGAGGCGGCTACACCTTC.

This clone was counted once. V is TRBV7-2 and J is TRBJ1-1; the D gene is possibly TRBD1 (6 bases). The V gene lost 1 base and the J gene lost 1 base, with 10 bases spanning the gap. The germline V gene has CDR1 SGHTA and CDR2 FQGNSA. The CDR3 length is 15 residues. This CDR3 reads CASSLGGGGNTEAFF. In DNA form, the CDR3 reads TGTGCCAGCAGCTTAGGGGGAGGGGGGAACACTGAAGCTTTCTTT.

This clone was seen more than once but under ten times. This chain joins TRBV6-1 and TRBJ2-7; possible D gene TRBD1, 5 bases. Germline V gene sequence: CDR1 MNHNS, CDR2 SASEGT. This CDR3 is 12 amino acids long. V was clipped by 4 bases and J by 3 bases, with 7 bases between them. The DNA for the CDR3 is TGTGCCAGCAGTGCGCAGGGCTACGAGCAGTACTTC. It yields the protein CASSAQGYEQYF.

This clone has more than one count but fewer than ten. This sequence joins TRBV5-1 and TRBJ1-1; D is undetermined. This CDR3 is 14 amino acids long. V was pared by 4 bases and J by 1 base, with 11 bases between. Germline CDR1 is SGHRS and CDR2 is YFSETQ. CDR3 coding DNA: TGCGCCAGCAGCCGAGGGTGGGGGAACACTGAAGCTTTCTTT. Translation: CASSRGWGNTEAFF.

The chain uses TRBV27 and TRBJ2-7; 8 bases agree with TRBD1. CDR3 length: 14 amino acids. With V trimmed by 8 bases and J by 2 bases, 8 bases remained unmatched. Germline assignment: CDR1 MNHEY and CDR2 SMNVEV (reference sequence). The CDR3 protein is CASADRVGTYEQYF. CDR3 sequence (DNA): TGTGCCAGCGCGGACAGGGTTGGAACCTACGAGCAGTACTTC.

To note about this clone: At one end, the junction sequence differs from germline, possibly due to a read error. CDR3 DNA: TGTGCCAGTAGTGTTCCCGGGACAGGACTTGGCTACCCAGGAGCCTTC. Translation gives CASSVPGTGLGYPGAF. V usage is TRBV19 and J usage is TRBJ1-2, with TRBD1 matching 8 bases. The CDR3 spans 16 residues. Looked up from germline, CDR1 is LNHDA and CDR2 is SQIVND (reference sequence).

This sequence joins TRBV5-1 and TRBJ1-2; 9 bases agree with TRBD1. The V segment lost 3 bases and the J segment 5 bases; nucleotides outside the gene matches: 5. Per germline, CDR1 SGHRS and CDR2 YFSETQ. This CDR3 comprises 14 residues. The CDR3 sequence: CASSSDRGKYGYTF. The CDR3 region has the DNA TGCGCCAGCAGCTCCGACAGGGGGAAGTATGGCTACACCTTC.

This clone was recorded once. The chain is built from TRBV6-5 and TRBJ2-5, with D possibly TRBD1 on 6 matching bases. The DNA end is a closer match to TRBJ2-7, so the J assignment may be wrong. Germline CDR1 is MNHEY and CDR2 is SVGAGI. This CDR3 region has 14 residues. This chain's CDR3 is CASSSPGQPYEQYF. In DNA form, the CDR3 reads TGTGCCAGCAGTTCCCCAGGACAGCCATACGAGCAGTACTTC.

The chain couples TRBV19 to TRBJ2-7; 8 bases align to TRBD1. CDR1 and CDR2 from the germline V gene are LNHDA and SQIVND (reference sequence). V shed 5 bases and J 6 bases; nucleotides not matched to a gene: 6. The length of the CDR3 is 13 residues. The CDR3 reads CASSPLQGGEQYF. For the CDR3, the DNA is TGTGCCAGTAGTCCCCTACAGGGGGGCGAGCAGTACTTC. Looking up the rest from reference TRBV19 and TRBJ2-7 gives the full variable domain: DGGITQSPKYLFRKEGQNVTLSCEQNLNHDAMYWYRQDPGQGLRLIYYSQIVNDFQKGDIAEGYSVSREKKESFPLTVTSAQKNPTAFYLCASSPLQGGEQYFGPGTRLTVT.

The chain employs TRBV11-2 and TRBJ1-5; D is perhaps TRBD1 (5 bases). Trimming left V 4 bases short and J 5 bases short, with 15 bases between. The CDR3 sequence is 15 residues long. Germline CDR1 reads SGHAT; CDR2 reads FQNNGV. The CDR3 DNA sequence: TGTGCCAGCAGCTACGAGGCGGGGCCTCATCAGCCCCAGCATTTT. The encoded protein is CASSYEAGPHQPQHF.

The CDR3 is CASSLGHHNQPQHF. The DNA of the CDR3 is TGTGCCAGTAGTTTAGGACATCACAATCAGCCCCAGCATTTT. This chain links TRBV19 with TRBJ1-5; possibly TRBD1 for D (5 bases). CDR3 length: 14 residues. Deletions cut 5 bases from V and 3 bases from J, with 11 bases between. Germline assignment: CDR1 LNHDA and CDR2 SQIVND (reference sequence). Complete variable domain (other parts from reference TRBV19 and TRBJ1-5): DGGITQSPKYLFRKEGQNVTLSCEQNLNHDAMYWYRQDPGQGLRLIYYSQIVNDFQKGDIAEGYSVSREKKESFPLTVTSAQKNPTAFYLCASSLGHHNQPQHFGDGTRLSIL.

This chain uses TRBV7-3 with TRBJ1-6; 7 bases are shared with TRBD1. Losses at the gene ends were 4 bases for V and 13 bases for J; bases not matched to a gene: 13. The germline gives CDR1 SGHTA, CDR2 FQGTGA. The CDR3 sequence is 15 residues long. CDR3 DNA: TGTGCCAGCAGCTCGACAGGGTTGAAGGGAGTGCCCCTCCACTTT. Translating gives CASSSTGLKGVPLHF.

CDR3 in amino acids: CASSSRWERQPQHF. CDR3 DNA: TGTGCCAGTAGCTCTAGGTGGGAGCGTCAGCCCCAGCATTTT. The rearrangement links TRBV19 to TRBJ1-5, with D unclear. This CDR3 has 14 amino acids. CDR1 is LNHDA, CDR2 SQIVND, per germline (reference sequence). V dropped 6 bases and J dropped 6 bases, with 15 bases sitting between them.

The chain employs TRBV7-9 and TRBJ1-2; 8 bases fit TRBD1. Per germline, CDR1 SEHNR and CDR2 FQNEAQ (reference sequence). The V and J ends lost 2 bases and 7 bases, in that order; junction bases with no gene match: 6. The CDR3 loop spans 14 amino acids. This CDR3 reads CASSLIGQGSGYTF. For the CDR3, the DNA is TGTGCCAGCAGCTTAATTGGACAGGGAAGTGGCTACACCTTC.

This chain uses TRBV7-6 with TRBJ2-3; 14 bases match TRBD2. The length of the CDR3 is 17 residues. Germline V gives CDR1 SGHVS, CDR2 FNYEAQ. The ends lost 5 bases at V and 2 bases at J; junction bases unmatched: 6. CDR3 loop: CASSPRLAGGVTDTQYF. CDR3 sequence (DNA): TGTGCCAGCAGCCCCAGACTAGCGGGGGGGGTCACAGATACGCAGTATTTT. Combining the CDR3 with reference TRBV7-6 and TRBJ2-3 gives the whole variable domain GAGVSQSPRYKVTKRGQDVALRCDPISGHVSLYWYRQALGQGPEFLTYFNYEAQQDKSGLPNDRFSAERPEGSISTLTIQRTEQRDSAMYRCASSPRLAGGVTDTQYFGPGTRLTVL.

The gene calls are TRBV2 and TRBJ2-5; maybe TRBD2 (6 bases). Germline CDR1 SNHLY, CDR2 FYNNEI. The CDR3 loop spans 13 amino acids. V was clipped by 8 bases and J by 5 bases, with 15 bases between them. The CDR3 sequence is CASQKDYRETQYF. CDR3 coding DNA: TGTGCCAGCCAGAAGGACTACCGGGAGACCCAGTACTTC.

This CDR3 reads CASSAQRPYEQYF. CDR3 in DNA: TGTGCCAGCAGTGCGCAGCGGCCCTACGAGCAGTACTTC. This rearrangement joins TRBV2 to TRBJ2-5, with TRBD2 as a possible D gene (5 bases). The DNA end is more similar to TRBJ2-7, so the J call may be wrong. The CDR3 runs to 13 residues. Per the germline V gene, CDR1 is SNHLY and CDR2 is FYNNEI.

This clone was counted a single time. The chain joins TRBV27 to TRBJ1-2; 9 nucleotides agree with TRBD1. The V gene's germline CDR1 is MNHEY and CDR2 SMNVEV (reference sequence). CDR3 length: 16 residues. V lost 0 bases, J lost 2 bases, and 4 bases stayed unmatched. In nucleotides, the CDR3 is TGTGCCAGCAGTTTATCGGGGACAGGGTTGAACTATGGCTACACCTTC. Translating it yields CASSLSGTGLNYGYTF.

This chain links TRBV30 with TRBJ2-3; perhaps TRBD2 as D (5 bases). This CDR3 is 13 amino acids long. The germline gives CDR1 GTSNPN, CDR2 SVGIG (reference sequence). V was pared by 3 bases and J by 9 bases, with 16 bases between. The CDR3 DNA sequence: TGTGCCTGGAGAACCGTGCTTGAGGGCACGCAGTATTTT. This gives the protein CAWRTVLEGTQYF.

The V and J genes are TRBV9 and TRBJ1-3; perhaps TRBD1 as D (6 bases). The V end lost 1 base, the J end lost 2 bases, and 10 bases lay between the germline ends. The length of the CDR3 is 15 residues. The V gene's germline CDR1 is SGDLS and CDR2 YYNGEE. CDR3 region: CASSVSQGTGNTIYF. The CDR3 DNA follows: TGTGCCAGCAGCGTATCACAGGGAACTGGAAACACCATATATTTT.

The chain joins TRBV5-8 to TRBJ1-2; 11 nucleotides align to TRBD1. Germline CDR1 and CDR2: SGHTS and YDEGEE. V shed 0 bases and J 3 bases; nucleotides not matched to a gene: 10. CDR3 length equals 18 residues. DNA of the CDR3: TGTGCCAGCAGCTTGGGTCGGGACAGGGGGTTGTTGGACTATGGCTACACCTTC. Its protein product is CASSLGRDRGLLDYGYTF.

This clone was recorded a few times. The CDR3 loop reads CASSGTSTDTQYF. The DNA of the CDR3 is TGTGCCAGCAGCGGGACTAGCACAGATACGCAGTATTTT. J is TRBJ2-3 and V is TRBV7-9; tentative D call: TRBD2 (6 bases). Trimming stripped 5 bases from V and 0 bases from J, with 6 bases between. The length of the CDR3 is 13 residues. Germline V gene data show CDR1 as SEHNR and CDR2 as FQNEAQ (reference sequence).